The rows below give T cell receptor beta chains drawn from one sample of a study of shared clonotypes between healthy human individuals. Clones were read by immunoSEQ multiplex PCR, and TCRdb kept only the in-frame ones, dropping some. The sample shows about 2 million clones, roughly 94% of them seen only once. Input material: naive CD8+ T cells sorted from blood. The origin of the receptors is a man younger than 30 in good health. Both conserved end residues are part of each CDR3. Each record gives: J gene, clone size, D gene, V gene, CDR3 protein. D genes are given only for firm matches. Size values are once, few and many counts, or a class for expanded clones, and some rows have none.

TRBJ2-7 once - TRBV25-1 CASSESMGRVPYEQYF
TRBJ2-7 - TRBD1 TRBV5-4 CASSLTGTGASYEQYF
TRBJ2-1 - - TRBV6-5 CASSFKSSYNEQFF
TRBJ2-1 once TRBD2 TRBV13 CASSPTSGSPNEQFF
TRBJ2-7 - - TRBV6-1 CASSEVAGSYEQYF
TRBJ2-2 - - TRBV6-6 CATSLGGELFF
TRBJ2-7 - - TRBV19 CASSIGQFYEQYF
TRBJ2-5 - - TRBV7-9 CASSKWTDQETQYF
TRBJ2-3 - - TRBV4-1 CASSQSGYTDTQYF
TRBJ1-2 - TRBD1 TRBV4-1 CASSQDGQGVSGYTF
TRBJ2-3 - - TRBV28 CASSFGDTQYF
TRBJ1-1 - - TRBV7-9 CASSLLDWNTEAFF
TRBJ1-1 - - TRBV5-1 CASSSDTNTEAFF
TRBJ2-7 - TRBD1 TRBV7-9 CASSVGDRVHEQYF
TRBJ2-7 - - TRBV7-9 CASSLARTSYEQYF
TRBJ2-7 - TRBD2 TRBV28 CASSPPGEGPYEQYF
TRBJ2-5 once TRBD1 TRBV6-6 CASSSGTGVAETQYF
TRBJ2-1 - TRBD2 TRBV9 CASSVDGEGPSNEQFF
TRBJ2-7 - - TRBV7-9 CASTSWTDHSYEQYF
TRBJ2-7 - - TRBV6-1 CASSEAGDYEQYF
TRBJ1-2 - - TRBV5-6 CASRPRDLVYGYTF
TRBJ2-3 - TRBD1 TRBV7-9 CASSEPGQGADTQYF
TRBJ2-7 - TRBD2 TRBV27 CASRISGGGSYEQYF
TRBJ1-2 once TRBD1 TRBV7-9 CASSSPFDQGANGYTF
TRBJ2-2 once - TRBV2 CASSVQIPGTGELFF
TRBJ2-7 - TRBD1 TRBV7-9 CASSSTGGYYEQYF
TRBJ2-7 - - TRBV27 CASSIGQGEQYF
TRBJ2-7 - - TRBV5-6 CASSPRDTQYEQYF
TRBJ2-3 - - TRBV11-2 CASSFKRPDTQYF
TRBJ1-2 - TRBD1 TRBV6-1 CASSEGQGMDGYTF
TRBJ2-7 - - TRBV27 CASSLSGASSYEQYF
TRBJ2-1 - TRBD2 TRBV7-9 CASSSPSGSSYNEQFF
TRBJ2-7 - - TRBV15 CATSRGAGAYEQYF
TRBJ1-2 - - TRBV5-6 CASSLEGSGYGYTF
TRBJ2-5 - TRBD2 TRBV5-4 CASSWLAGQETQYF
TRBJ2-7 - TRBD2 TRBV30 CASSEGGSYEQYF
TRBJ1-5 - TRBD1 TRBV5-6 CASSYGSGGGQPQHF
TRBJ2-1 - - TRBV10-1 CASSEGQTLKNEQFF
TRBJ2-6 - - TRBV6-6 CASTPGGFGANVLTF
TRBJ2-7 - TRBD2 TRBV4-1 CASSPRTSGNYEQYF
TRBJ2-3 once - TRBV6-5 CASSLLGADTQYF
TRBJ2-5 - - TRBV5-6 CASSPSRGSGYLETQYF
TRBJ2-3 - - TRBV4-1 CASSQVGPGVLGDSTDTQYF